The present entry profiles one T cell receptor beta chain with its context. Its antigen is currently unknown. The culture ran for around nine days before CD4+ T cells were isolated. Negative nucleocapsid antibody tests before and after vaccination confirmed no previous SARS-CoV-2 infection. The sample comes from a study of vaccination effects on CD4 cells after COVID-19. Study-wide context: Wells containing approximately 2 million PBMC each were cultured with about 9.4 IU/ml IL-2 and approximately 10 ug/ml peptides.

This CDR3 has 15 amino acids. V dropped 5 bases and J dropped 4 bases, with 17 bases sitting between them. Germline V lookup: CDR1 LGHDT, CDR2 YNNKEL (reference sequence). The study's findings and limits: Just 1 of 255 vaccine-induced clones in healthy recipients was cross-reactive.

Generated by immunoSEQ multiplex PCR, the TCRdb table keeps only in-frame clones and is missing some. The table has more than 35,000 clones, around 76% seen once; the top ten hold roughly 3%. The sequence came from a human donor who received a COVID-19 vaccine. The chain joins TRBV3-1 (or the pseudogene TRBV3-2) to TRBJ1-2, with D tentatively TRBD1 (5 bases). Sequences were derived from CD4+ T cells from PBMCs cultured without peptide, sampled before COVID-19 vaccination. The CDR3 loop is CASSWVGSGSYGYTF. CDR3 in DNA: TGTGCCAGCAGCTGGGTGGGGTCAGGGAGCTATGGCTACACCTTC.